These 28 T cell receptor beta chains originate from one sample sequenced in a study of T cell responses to AZD1222 COVID-19 vaccine. Here immunoSEQ multiplex PCR was the method, and the copy in TCRdb shows in-frame clones only, minus some. In the table there are some 160,000 clones, roughly nine tenths of which are singletons. The sample consisted of peripheral blood, taken 28 days after the second AZD1222 dose. The source of these receptors is an adult who received the AZD1222 COVID-19 vaccine.

The genes are TRBV5-1 and TRBJ1-3; D is ambiguous. V shed 3 bases and J shed 4 bases, with 17 bases lying between them. This CDR3 spans 16 amino acids. Per germline, CDR1 SGHRS and CDR2 YFSETQ. CDR3 bases: TGCGCCAGCAGCTCGACTCTATTAAGCGGCGGAAACACCATATATTTT. It encodes CASSSTLLSGGNTIYF.

The chain recombines TRBV6-6 with TRBJ1-5, with D possibly TRBD1 on 6 matching bases. Trimming pared 6 bases from V and 7 bases from J, leaving 19 bases between. The CDR3 totals 15 residues. The germline CDR1 and CDR2 sequences are MNHNY and SVGAGI (reference sequence). DNA of the CDR3: TGTGCCAGCAGCCCTACCGGGGGGGGCGGACAGCCCCAGCATTTT. It specifies CASSPTGGGGQPQHF.

This clone was observed a handful of times. The chain combines TRBV4-2 with TRBJ1-2, with a tentative D call TRBD1 (5 bases). Germline V gene data show CDR1 as LGHNA and CDR2 as YNFKEQ. Deletions cut 0 bases from V and 4 bases from J, with 15 bases between. This CDR3 is built from 16 residues. The CDR3 coding sequence is TGTGCCAGCAGCCAAGAATCTCGGGGCGAGTTCTATGGCTACACCTTC. Protein: CASSQESRGEFYGYTF.

This sequence joins TRBV5-5 and TRBJ2-1; maybe TRBD2 (6 bases). The CDR3 runs 14 residues. V shed 4 bases and J shed 4 bases, with 12 bases lying between them. Per the germline V gene, CDR1 is SGHKS and CDR2 is YYEKEE (reference sequence). CDR3 protein: CASSRTGGYNEQFF. The CDR3 DNA is TGTGCCAGCAGCCGGACCGGGGGTTACAATGAGCAGTTCTTC.

This clone was detected a few times. The chain uses TRBV6-5 and TRBJ2-7; a weak D match, TRBD2 (5 bases). The germline V and J ends were trimmed by 5 bases and 3 bases, with 8 bases remaining between them. Germline-derived CDR1 and CDR2 are MNHEY and SVGAGI. The CDR3 has 12 amino acids. The CDR3 is CASSKGVYEQYF. CDR3 nucleotide sequence: TGTGCCAGCAGTAAGGGAGTCTACGAGCAGTACTTC.

J is TRBJ1-4 and V is TRBV4-1, with 8 positions matching TRBD1. There are 15 residues in the CDR3. Per germline, CDR1 MGHRA and CDR2 YSYEKL. V was clipped by 1 base and J by 10 bases; unmatched bases: 8. The CDR3 nucleotides read TGCGCCAGCAGCCAAGCTTACAGGGGGTTTGGAAAACTGTTTTTT. This encodes CASSQAYRGFGKLFF.

The chain carries TRBV19 and TRBJ1-6; unclear D gene. This CDR3 is 13 amino acids long. CDR1 is LNHDA and CDR2 is SQIVND in the germline V gene (reference sequence). Trimming stripped 0 bases from V and 7 bases from J, with 4 bases between. CDR3 DNA: TGTGCCAGTAGTATAGATCCGAATTCACCCCTCCACTTT. Amino acid sequence: CASSIDPNSPLHF.

The CDR3 DNA reads as TGTGCCAGCAGTTTTAGGGGGCAGGGAATATGGGGCTACACCTTC. This encodes CASSFRGQGIWGYTF. The chain has TRBV28 and TRBJ1-2, with TRBD1 identical over 7 bases. The CDR3 has 15 residues. V trimming: 3 bases; J trimming: 8 bases; junction bases outside the gene matches: 12. CDR1 is MDHEN and CDR2 is SYDVKM in the germline V gene.

V gene TRBV21-1 combines with J gene TRBJ1-2; the DNA was not compared with TRBD1, the D call given in the table. TRBV21-1 is described as a pseudogene. This CDR3 contains 13 residues. The CDR3 spells CKDPQGVVYGYTF. Here the CDR3 DNA reads TGTAAGGACCCACAGGGGGTGGTCTATGGCTACACCTTC.

The chain is built from TRBV14 and TRBJ1-1, with unresolved D. Trimming removed 1 base from V and 4 bases from J, with 22 bases in between. Looked up from germline, CDR1 is SGHDN and CDR2 is FVKESK. The CDR3 sequence is 18 residues long. The CDR3 coding sequence is TGTGCCAGCAGCCAAGGACGAGCGGCAAGGATGGAGGGCACTGAAGCTTTCTTT. Its protein product is CASSQGRAARMEGTEAFF.

The V call is TRBV18, the J call TRBJ2-5; 7 bases match TRBD2. This CDR3 spans 17 amino acids. CDR1 and CDR2 from the germline V gene are KGHSH and LQKENI. J lost 5 bases, V lost 2 bases, and 14 bases had no gene match. The CDR3 DNA follows: TGTGCCAGCTCACCAAAGGCGGGACTAACGATTCCGGAGACCCAGTACTTC. It encodes CASSPKAGLTIPETQYF.

Only one count was recorded for this clone. The genes are TRBV20-1 and TRBJ2-3; D not certain. This CDR3 has 13 amino acids. Trimming removed 3 bases at V and 2 bases at J, with 9 bases between. The germline CDR1 and CDR2 sequences are DFQATT and SNEGSKA (reference sequence). CDR3 in amino acids: CSASHGNTDTQYF. CDR3 bases: TGCAGTGCTAGTCATGGGAACACAGATACGCAGTATTTT.

V is TRBV4-1 and J is TRBJ1-1; 7 bases map to TRBD1. The germline gives CDR1 MGHRA, CDR2 YSYEKL. V was clipped by 4 bases and J by 5 bases; unmatched bases: 13. The CDR3 covers 16 residues. The CDR3 nucleotides read TGCGCCAGCAGCCTTACTACTAGACAGGGAGGGACTGAAGCTTTCTTT. It yields the protein CASSLTTRQGGTEAFF.

J is TRBJ1-2 and V is TRBV5-1; 7 bases align to TRBD1. This CDR3 contains 14 residues. J lost 6 bases, V lost 4 bases, and 9 bases had no gene match. Germline loops: CDR1 SGHRS, CDR2 YFSETQ. CDR3 DNA sequence: TGCGCCAGCAGCCGGGACAGCTTAGGAAATGGCTACACCTTC. Protein sequence: CASSRDSLGNGYTF.

The rearrangement links TRBV7-6 to TRBJ1-1; 7 bases line up with TRBD1. This CDR3 has 17 amino acids. V trimming: 1 base; J trimming: 5 bases; junction bases outside the gene matches: 13. From germline, CDR1 is SGHVS and CDR2 FNYEAQ. For the CDR3, the DNA is TGTGCCAGCAGCTTAGGTCTAAAGACAGGGAGTGAGACTGAAGCTTTCTTT. It translates to CASSLGLKTGSETEAFF.

The V gene is TRBV5-5, the J gene TRBJ2-2; D is uncertain. The length of the CDR3 is 15 residues. V gave up 2 bases and J gave up 0 bases, with 8 bases separating them. In germline, CDR1 is SGHKS, CDR2 YYEKEE (reference sequence). CDR3: CASSFTRANTGELFF. Here the CDR3 DNA reads TGTGCCAGCAGCTTTACCCGCGCGAACACCGGGGAGCTGTTTTTT.

Only a few counts were recorded for this clone. The CDR3: CASSPPNWGYTF. The DNA for the CDR3 is TGTGCCAGCAGCCCACCGAATTGGGGCTACACCTTC. The V gene is TRBV7-8, the J gene TRBJ1-2; D call uncertain. This CDR3 is 12 amino acids long. Trimming shortened V by 5 bases and J by 8 bases, and 12 bases separated the two germline ends. Per the germline V gene, CDR1 is SGHVS and CDR2 is FQNEAQ.

The rearrangement joins TRBV7-9 to TRBJ1-5, with D perhaps TRBD1 (6 bases). The V end was cut by 5 bases, the J end by 10 bases, with 18 bases between. The CDR3 sequence is 14 residues long. Germline assignment: CDR1 SEHNR and CDR2 FQNEAQ (reference sequence). CDR3 region: CASSPAGAIGPQHF. CDR3 DNA sequence: TGTGCCAGCAGCCCAGCGGGGGCGATTGGTCCCCAGCATTTT.

The rearrangement joins TRBV7-8 to TRBJ2-1; D call uncertain. The CDR3 loop spans 11 amino acids. Trimming removed 5 bases from V and 3 bases from J, with 2 bases in between. Germline V CDR1 and CDR2: SGHVS, FQNEAQ. CDR3 protein: CASSDYNEQFF. The CDR3 nucleotides are TGTGCCAGCAGCGACTACAATGAGCAGTTCTTC.

This clone was picked up one time. The chain couples TRBV5-6 to TRBJ1-1; D may be TRBD1 (5 bases). This CDR3 is 14 amino acids long. V dropped 0 bases and J dropped 6 bases, with 12 bases sitting between them. Germline assignment: CDR1 SGHDT and CDR2 YYEEEE. The CDR3 DNA is TGTGCCAGCAGCTTGGGAAAGGGGTGTGCTGAAGCTTTCTTT. The encoded protein is CASSLGKGCAEAFF. The entire variable domain, with the rest obtained from reference TRBV5-6 and TRBJ1-1, is as follows: DAGVTQSPTHLIKTRGQQVTLRCSPKSGHDTVSWYQQALGQGPQFIFQYYEEEERQRGNFPDRFSGHQFPNYSSELNVNALLLGDSALYLCASSLGKGCAEAFFGQGTRLTVV.

This clone was recorded at least ten times. In DNA, the CDR3 is TGTGCCAGTAGGTGGGAAACAGGGTCCAATCAGCCCCAGCATTTT. Translation gives CASRWETGSNQPQHF. The rearrangement uses TRBV19 and TRBJ1-5, with D perhaps matching TRBD1 (6 bases). The germline V and J ends were trimmed by 6 bases and 3 bases, with 15 bases remaining between them. Germline V gives CDR1 LNHDA, CDR2 SQIVND (reference sequence). The CDR3 sequence is 15 residues long. Looking up the rest from reference TRBV19 and TRBJ1-5 gives the full variable domain: DGGITQSPKYLFRKEGQNVTLSCEQNLNHDAMYWYRQDPGQGLRLIYYSQIVNDFQKGDIAEGYSVSREKKESFPLTVTSAQKNPTAFYLCASRWETGSNQPQHFGDGTRLSIL.

In the case of this clone: The same CDR3 also results from other DNA sequences found in this sample. This chain uses TRBV5-1 with TRBJ1-2; D is possibly TRBD1 (6 bases). The V end lost 4 bases, the J end lost 2 bases, and 9 bases lay between the germline ends. CDR3 length: 13 amino acids. The germline V gene has CDR1 SGHRS and CDR2 YFSETQ. The CDR3 loop is CASSPDRNYGYTF. CDR3 sequence (DNA): TGCGCCAGCAGCCCTGACAGGAACTATGGCTACACCTTC.

The chain combines TRBV7-9 with TRBJ1-4; 10 positions agree with TRBD1. The germline gives CDR1 SEHNR, CDR2 FQNEAQ (reference sequence). Trimming took 5 bases from V and 5 from J; bases not matched to a gene: 11. This CDR3 comprises 17 residues. The CDR3 region is CASSVHPDRGPNEKLFF. CDR3 coding DNA: TGTGCCAGCAGCGTGCACCCTGACAGGGGGCCAAATGAAAAACTGTTTTTT. The whole variable domain, remainder taken from reference TRBV7-9 and TRBJ1-4, is DTGVSQNPRHKITKRGQNVTFRCDPISEHNRLYWYRQTLGQGPEFLTYFQNEAQLEKSRLLSDRFSAERPKGSFSTLEIQRTEQGDSAMYLCASSVHPDRGPNEKLFFGSGTQLSVL.

The J gene is TRBJ1-1, the V gene TRBV6-5; unclear D gene. This CDR3 is 13 amino acids long. CDR1 is MNHEY and CDR2 is SVGAGI in the germline V gene. V was clipped by 6 bases and J by 4 bases, with 12 bases between them. For the CDR3, the DNA is TGTGCCAGCAGAGTCACAGAAGGCACTGAAGCTTTCTTT. Its protein is CASRVTEGTEAFF.

The V and J genes are TRBV4-1 and TRBJ1-4, with no clear D. The CDR3 covers 15 residues. With 4 bases removed from V and 3 bases from J, the gap between germline ends came to 12 bases. CDR1 is MGHRA, CDR2 YSYEKL, per germline. CDR3 region: CASSLDGISNEKLFF. CDR3 DNA sequence: TGCGCCAGCAGCCTGGACGGGATCTCTAATGAAAAACTGTTTTTT.

The rearrangement joins TRBV7-8 to TRBJ1-1; TRBD1 agrees at 8 bases. Germline V CDR1 and CDR2: SGHVS, FQNEAQ. V dropped 3 bases and J dropped 6; count of bases not matched to a gene: 12. The CDR3 runs to 16 residues. The CDR3 here is CASSLEDRVLGAEAFF. DNA of the CDR3: TGTGCCAGCAGCTTGGAGGACAGGGTATTGGGTGCTGAAGCTTTCTTT.

This sequence joins TRBV6-2 or TRBV6-3 and TRBJ2-2; no reliable D call. This CDR3 spans 14 amino acids. Trimming stripped 6 bases from V and 4 bases from J, with 12 bases between. Germline V gene lookup returns CDR1 MNHEY and CDR2 SVGEGT. CDR3 in amino acids: CASSDQVSTGELFF. CDR3 bases: TGTGCCAGCAGCGACCAGGTTTCCACCGGGGAGCTGTTTTTT.

The genes are TRBV19 and TRBJ2-7; D gene unclear. The CDR3 loop spans 14 amino acids. Trimming cost V 10 bases and J 2 bases, with 18 bases left between them. The germline V gene encodes CDR1 LNHDA and CDR2 SQIVND (reference sequence). The CDR3 DNA reads TGTGCCACCTCCCCCGGCAGGCCCACCTACGAGCAGTACTTC. This codes for CATSPGRPTYEQYF.